Shown below are 9 T cell receptor beta chains from a single sample sequenced in a study of blood T cell repertoires in COVID-19. Data came from immunoSEQ multiplex PCR; TCRdb stores just in-frame clones and leaves some out. The sample contains more than 350,000 clones, roughly 90% of which appear only once. Sequences were obtained from PBMCs or T cells enriched from blood (not recorded which). The origin of the receptors is a woman under 30 who had been exposed to COVID-19.

This sequence joins TRBV6-1 and TRBJ2-1, with TRBD2 as a possible D gene (5 bases). V was pared by 3 bases and J by 6 bases, with 18 bases between. The CDR3 extends over 16 amino acids. The germline V gene encodes CDR1 MNHNS and CDR2 SASEGT. The CDR3 sequence: CASSEGSGPGFNEQFF. CDR3 in DNA: TGTGCCAGCAGTGAGGGGTCAGGCCCGGGATTCAATGAGCAGTTCTTC.

The chain links TRBV7-3 to TRBJ1-1; D is unresolved. Per the germline V gene, CDR1 is SGHTA and CDR2 is FQGTGA. V dropped 2 bases and J dropped 1 base, with 5 bases sitting between them. This CDR3 region has 13 residues. CDR3 amino acids: CASSLFKNTEAFF. The DNA of the CDR3 is TGTGCCAGCAGCTTATTCAAGAACACTGAAGCTTTCTTT.

This clone occurred once. The genes are TRBV18 and TRBJ2-5, with D hard to call. Per the germline V gene, CDR1 is KGHSH and CDR2 is LQKENI. The CDR3 runs to 13 residues. Trimming shortened V by 3 bases and J by 3 bases, and 8 bases separated the two germline ends. In DNA form, the CDR3 reads TGTGCCAGCTCACCTGTCCCAAAAGAGACCCAGTACTTC. It encodes CASSPVPKETQYF.

V is TRBV6-1 and J is TRBJ2-1, with 13 bases fitting TRBD2. Looked up from germline, CDR1 is MNHNS and CDR2 is SASEGT. This CDR3 is built from 16 residues. With V trimmed by 4 bases and J by 7 bases, 7 bases remained unmatched. CDR3 in amino acids: CASSGTSGSRPNEQFF. The CDR3 DNA reads TGTGCCAGCAGTGGGACTAGCGGGAGTCGTCCAAATGAGCAGTTCTTC.

This chain uses TRBV7-2 with TRBJ2-1, with a tentative D call TRBD2 (6 bases). The CDR3 contains 14 residues. Trimming removed 5 bases at V and 6 bases at J, with 14 bases between. Germline V gives CDR1 SGHTA, CDR2 FQGNSA. CDR3 residues: CASSSREEPNEQFF. DNA of the CDR3: TGTGCCAGCAGCAGCAGGGAGGAGCCCAATGAGCAGTTCTTC. The variable domain in full, with the rest retrieved from reference TRBV7-2 and TRBJ2-1, is GAGVSQSPSNKVTEKGKDVELRCDPISGHTALYWYRQSLGQGLEFLIYFQGNSAPDKSGLPSDRFSAERTGGSVSTLTIQRTQQEDSAVYLCASSSREEPNEQFFGPGTRLTVL.

The gene calls are TRBV5-1 and TRBJ2-3; D is ambiguous. The CDR3 sequence is 12 residues long. Deletions cut 3 bases from V and 2 bases from J, with 4 bases between. In germline, CDR1 is SGHRS, CDR2 YFSETQ. In DNA form, the CDR3 reads TGCGCCAGCAGCTCCCTCACAGATACGCAGTATTTT. It encodes CASSSLTDTQYF.

The rearrangement joins TRBV19 to TRBJ2-2; 9 nucleotides line up with TRBD1. The CDR3 contains 18 residues. In germline, CDR1 is LNHDA, CDR2 SQIVND (reference sequence). V lost 3 bases and J lost 7; bases outside the gene matches: 15. The chain's CDR3 is CASSIRTGTGHFNGELFF. The CDR3 DNA reads as TGTGCCAGTAGTATTCGGACAGGGACAGGGCATTTCAACGGGGAGCTGTTTTTT.

The chain combines TRBV3-1 (or the pseudogene TRBV3-2) with TRBJ2-4, with D maybe TRBD1 (6 bases). Germline-derived CDR1 and CDR2 are LGHDT and YNNKEL (reference sequence). Trimming removed 1 base from V and 0 bases from J, with 19 bases in between. This CDR3 has 19 amino acids. The chain's CDR3 is CASSQGFRGQALAKNIQYF. The CDR3 nucleotides are TGTGCCAGCAGCCAAGGGTTCAGGGGCCAAGCCTTAGCCAAAAACATTCAGTACTTC.

The V gene is TRBV11-2, the J gene TRBJ2-2; 8 nucleotides align to TRBD2. The ends lost 3 bases at V and 4 bases at J; junction bases unmatched: 7. Germline assignment: CDR1 SGHAT and CDR2 FQNNGV. The CDR3 is made up of 16 amino acids. The CDR3 spells CASSFGRGPGTGELFF. The CDR3 coding sequence is TGTGCCAGCAGCTTCGGGAGGGGCCCGGGCACCGGGGAGCTGTTTTTT.